This T cell receptor (beta chain) is from a study of cytomegalovirus exposure and HLA in healthy donors. Background on the study: Tens of millions of unique TCR sequences came from HLA-typed donors in an early release. Study observations and caveats: Later work found most CMV-associated TCR beta chains apparently HLA-restricted.

The study ran its PCR with 60 Vbeta and 13 Jbeta primers. Only in-frame clones appear in the TCRdb table, and some are missing; sequencing was by immunoSEQ multiplex PCR. The profile shows some 120,000 clones, more than 75% of them singletons. Regarding this clone: Its antigen is not identified.

V was cut by 0 bases and J by 10 bases, with 21 bases left in between. Germline V gene sequence: CDR1 LNHNV, CDR2 YYDKDF (reference sequence). CDR3 length: 16 residues. This chain links TRBV15 with TRBJ1-2; D possibly corresponds to TRBD1 (6 bases). The sequenced sample was PBMCs. This TCR came from a woman aged 40 to 50 in good health and CMV-seropositive. Written as DNA, the CDR3 is TGTGCCACCAGCAGAGATCGGAGCTCCGGGACATACGCCTACACCTTC. Its translation is CATSRDRSSGTYAYTF.